This T cell receptor (beta chain) was captured in a study of T-cell reconstitution after alpha-beta-depleted transplantation in children. Study outcomes and limitations: It was surviving recipient T cells and thymic progenitors that gave some patients high TCRbeta diversity at day 60.

A TCRbeta library incorporating unique molecular identifiers was prepared. TCRdb ran MiXCR on the PCR reads and lists one entry per CDR3 protein. The repertoire holds more than 300,000 distinct CDR3 sequences, with around 15% as singletons. In this sample, this clonotype turned up a few times. Its antigen is not identified. The V segment lost 0 bases and the J segment 7 bases; nucleotides outside the gene matches: 8. In germline, CDR1 is SGHRS, CDR2 YFSETQ. The CDR3 extends over 16 amino acids. The source of this sequence is a male patient aged 2 to 9 who had a stem cell transplant for acute lymphoblastic leukemia, so the T cells may come from the graft donor. This chain links TRBV5-1 with TRBJ2-4; 9 nucleotides agree with TRBD1. The material sequenced was PBMCs, mostly from graft donor cells, taken 360 days after TCRalphabeta/CD19-depleted stem cell transplant. The CDR3 sequence: CASSLADTTGGNIQYF. The DNA of the CDR3 is TGCGCCAGCAGCTTGGCCGACACGACAGGGGGGAACATTCAGTACTTC. Using reference TRBV5-1 and TRBJ2-4 for the parts outside the CDR3, the full variable domain is KAGVTQTPRYLIKTRGQQVTLSCSPISGHRSVSWYQQTPGQGLQFLFEYFSETQRNKGNFPGRFSGRQFSNSRSEMNVSTLELGDSALYLCASSLADTTGGNIQYFGAGTRLSVL.